The 27 T cell receptor beta chains below come from one sample, sequenced in a study of T cell responses to AZD1222 COVID-19 vaccine (dated by TCRdb to about 2021). The time point label of this sample denotes: about 28 days (+/-7) after the second vaccine dose. Receptor amplification or capture employed the immunoSEQ multiplex PCR assay. TCRdb re-hosts the immuneACCESS table, in-frame sequences only. Its copies lack some clones; in the studies checked, an unresolved V gene accounts for under half of them, and the cause for the rest is not known. Here the sample has roughly 160,000 clones; 85% to 90% occur a single time. Jointly, the top ten make up more than 4% of the sample. This specimen consisted of peripheral blood, obtained 28 days after the second AZD1222 dose. These receptors were collected from an adult who received the AZD1222 COVID-19 vaccine.

This clone was seen a handful of times. V gene TRBV7-8 combines with J gene TRBJ1-1, with D maybe TRBD1 (5 bases). Germline V gene sequence: CDR1 SGHVS, CDR2 FQNEAQ. CDR3 length equals 13 residues. The germline V and J ends were trimmed by 1 base and 4 bases, with 7 bases remaining between them. This CDR3 reads CASSLGTITEAFF. The CDR3, as DNA: TGTGCCAGCAGCTTAGGGACAATCACTGAAGCTTTCTTT.

The chain has TRBV10-3 and TRBJ2-1, with D possibly being TRBD1 (6 bases). The V gene lost 7 bases and the J gene lost 8 bases, with 15 bases spanning the gap. The germline V gene has CDR1 ENHRY and CDR2 SYGVKD. The CDR3 loop spans 13 amino acids. The CDR3 DNA sequence: TGTGCCATCAAGGGGGTTAGTGTCTATGAGCAGTTCTTC. It translates to CAIKGVSVYEQFF.

Here the CDR3 DNA reads TGCGCCAGCAGCCAAGGGCAGGGAACGAAGATGTACCAAGAGACCCAGTACTTC. Its protein is CASSQGQGTKMYQETQYF. V is TRBV4-1 and J is TRBJ2-5; tentatively, D is TRBD1 (5 bases). Trimming removed 1 base from V and 0 bases from J, with 18 bases in between. The CDR3 totals 18 residues. Germline loops: CDR1 MGHRA, CDR2 YSYEKL.

This chain uses TRBV9 with TRBJ1-2; a weak D match, TRBD1 (6 bases). The germline gives CDR1 SGDLS, CDR2 YYNGEE. The V end was cut by 0 bases, the J end by 6 bases, with 15 bases between. The CDR3 is 15 amino acids. CDR3 loop: CASSVEGEGRNGYTF. The CDR3 DNA reads as TGTGCCAGCAGCGTAGAGGGGGAGGGAAGGAATGGCTACACCTTC.

The table lists this clone with a count of one. The same CDR3 can be traced to other DNA sequences in this sample. The rearrangement joins TRBV30 to TRBJ1-5; D is ambiguous. Germline CDR1 is GTSNPN and CDR2 is SVGIG (reference sequence). V gave up 2 bases and J gave up 2 bases, with 7 bases separating them. This CDR3 is 13 amino acids long. The CDR3 nucleotides are TGTGCCTGGAGTTCTTTGGGCAATCAGCCCCAGCATTTT. This translates into CAWSSLGNQPQHF.

In this sample, this clone turned up a few times. The chain joins TRBV5-6 to TRBJ1-2; 7 bases are a match to TRBD1. CDR1 SGHDT and CDR2 YYEEEE come from the germline V gene. With 1 base clipped from V and 3 bases from J, the junction kept 9 bases outside the gene matches. The CDR3 runs 16 residues. The CDR3 bases are TGTGCCAGCAGCTTGCCGGCAGGGGGTGAAGACTATGGCTACACCTTC. It encodes CASSLPAGGEDYGYTF.

The chain couples TRBV4-2 to TRBJ1-2; D is undetermined. Germline V gene data show CDR1 as LGHNA and CDR2 as YNFKEQ. CDR3 size: 16 residues. V lost 2 bases and J lost 0, with 13 bases in between. The CDR3 DNA reads as TGTGCCAGCAGCCAACCCATGGACTGGACTAACTATGGCTACACCTTC. It codes for CASSQPMDWTNYGYTF.

This chain links TRBV6-2 or TRBV6-3 with TRBJ1-1; D is uncertain. CDR1 and CDR2 (germline): MNHEY, SVGEGT. This CDR3 has 13 amino acids. V lost 2 bases to trimming and J lost 1 base, with 5 bases between them. The CDR3 region has the DNA TGTGCCAGCAGTTACCCAACGAACACTGAAGCTTTCTTT. Residues: CASSYPTNTEAFF.

CDR3 nucleotide sequence: TGTGCCAGCGGGATGCGGAGCAATCAGCCCCAGCATTTT. As protein: CASGMRSNQPQHF. The rearrangement uses TRBV3-1 (or the pseudogene TRBV3-2) and TRBJ1-5; the D is unclear. The CDR3 is made up of 13 amino acids. V was clipped by 8 bases and J by 1 base, with 9 bases between them. Germline V gene lookup returns CDR1 LGHDT and CDR2 YNNKEL (reference sequence).

The rearrangement uses TRBV25-1 and TRBJ1-1; a possible D gene is TRBD1 (6 bases). The CDR3 spans 14 residues. Per the germline V gene, CDR1 is MGHDK and CDR2 is SYGVNS. V lost 8 bases, J lost 0 bases, and 13 bases lay in between. The CDR3 region is CASWPEGVNTEAFF. CDR3 in DNA: TGTGCCAGCTGGCCGGAGGGGGTGAACACTGAAGCTTTCTTT. Drawing the rest from reference TRBV25-1 and TRBJ1-1, the complete variable domain is EADIYQTPRYLVIGTGKKITLECSQTMGHDKMYWYQQDPGMELHLIHYSYGVNSTEKGDLSSESTVSRIRTEHFPLTLESARPSHTSQYLCASWPEGVNTEAFFGQGTRLTVV.

The chain links TRBV7-9 to TRBJ1-2, with a possible D match to TRBD1 (5 bases). The germline V gene encodes CDR1 SEHNR and CDR2 FQNEAQ (reference sequence). This CDR3 spans 15 amino acids. The V end lost 5 bases, the J end lost 2 bases, and 15 bases lay between the germline ends. The CDR3 loop is CASSRQLTVNYGYTF. CDR3 sequence (DNA): TGTGCCAGCAGCCGTCAATTGACAGTAAACTATGGCTACACCTTC.

V is TRBV3-1 (or the pseudogene TRBV3-2) and J is TRBJ1-5; the D gene is possibly TRBD1 (5 bases). With 0 bases removed from V and 5 bases from J, the gap between germline ends came to 11 bases. Germline values: CDR1 LGHDT, CDR2 YNNKEL (reference sequence). The CDR3 length is 15 residues. DNA for the CDR3: TGTGCCAGCAGCCAAGATCAGGGTAAGCATCAGCCCCAGCATTTT. It encodes CASSQDQGKHQPQHF.

This clone appeared once. This chain connects TRBV30 to TRBJ1-6; D is possibly TRBD1 (6 bases). There are 15 residues in the CDR3. The germline V and J ends were trimmed by 1 base and 14 bases, with 21 bases remaining between them. CDR1 and CDR2 (germline): GTSNPN, SVGIG (reference sequence). The CDR3 DNA is TGTGCCTGGAGTGGCTCCGGGCTCCCGGGGGGCGCCCTCCACTTT. Amino acid sequence: CAWSGSGLPGGALHF.

The V gene is TRBV5-6, the J gene TRBJ2-1; D is unclear. Trimming left V 0 bases short and J 3 bases short, with 10 bases between. This CDR3 is 15 amino acids long. CDR1 is SGHDT and CDR2 is YYEEEE in the germline V gene. CDR3 DNA: TGTGCCAGCAGCTTGGAGGCAGGCGTCTACAATGAGCAGTTCTTC. It is translated as CASSLEAGVYNEQFF.

The chain employs TRBV5-4 and TRBJ1-2; 7 bases are shared with TRBD1. CDR3 length: 17 amino acids. The V and J ends lost 1 base and 0 bases, in that order; junction bases with no gene match: 9. Germline values: CDR1 SGHNT, CDR2 YYREEE (reference sequence). DNA of the CDR3: TGTGCCAGCAGCTTGTGGATAGGGGGCGATGCTAACTATGGCTACACCTTC. Amino acids: CASSLWIGGDANYGYTF.

This clone was observed a few times. The chain couples TRBV27 to TRBJ2-6, with a tentative D call TRBD1 (6 bases). This CDR3 region has 15 residues. Trimming removed 5 bases at V and 0 bases at J, with 8 bases between. Germline lookup yields CDR1 MNHEY and CDR2 SMNVEV (reference sequence). Written as DNA, the CDR3 is TGTGCCAGCAGTACAGGGCGCTCTGGGGCCAACGTCCTGACTTTC. Translated, it gives CASSTGRSGANVLTF.

The chain couples TRBV5-4 to TRBJ2-7, with a weak D call TRBD2 (6 bases). V dropped 0 bases and J dropped 9 bases, with 10 bases sitting between them. Germline V gene sequence: CDR1 SGHNT, CDR2 YYREEE (reference sequence). This CDR3 is 12 amino acids long. CDR3: CASSLAGSGQYF. The CDR3 nucleotides are TGTGCCAGCAGCTTGGCAGGTAGCGGGCAGTACTTC.

The CDR3 DNA is TGTGCCTGGACCGCAGGGGGAGGAGGCTACACCTTC. Translation gives CAWTAGGGGYTF. The gene calls are TRBV30 and TRBJ1-2; 7 nucleotides line up with TRBD1. CDR3 length: 12 residues. CDR1 and CDR2 from the germline V gene are GTSNPN and SVGIG (reference sequence). V was clipped by 4 bases and J by 8 bases; unmatched bases: 7.

The chain employs TRBV25-1 and TRBJ1-2; 7 nucleotides agree with TRBD1. Per germline, CDR1 MGHDK and CDR2 SYGVNS. This CDR3 region has 13 residues. J was trimmed by 5 bases and V by 7 bases; bases with no gene match: 7. The CDR3 reads CASTFGTEYGYTF. The CDR3 nucleotides read TGTGCCAGCACTTTTGGGACAGAATATGGCTACACCTTC.

The V call is TRBV7-9, the J call TRBJ2-1; D perhaps matches TRBD2 (5 bases). The CDR3 sequence is 16 residues long. From germline, CDR1 is SEHNR and CDR2 FQNEAQ (reference sequence). Trimming took 1 base from V and 10 from J, leaving 20 bases between them. This CDR3 is CASSLVGPGSVREQFF. The CDR3, as DNA: TGTGCCAGCAGCTTAGTTGGTCCAGGTAGCGTAAGGGAGCAGTTCTTC.

The chain links TRBV6-5 to TRBJ1-5; no clear D gene. The CDR3 sequence is 14 residues long. Trimming left V 7 bases short and J 2 bases short, with 12 bases between. Germline CDR1 is MNHEY and CDR2 is SVGAGI. The chain's CDR3 is CASTGEGRNQPQHF. The CDR3 bases are TGTGCCAGCACCGGGGAAGGACGCAATCAGCCCCAGCATTTT.

The chain couples TRBV9 to TRBJ2-1; D gene ambiguous. The V end lost 5 bases, the J end lost 6 bases, and 12 bases lay between the germline ends. The CDR3 runs to 13 residues. Germline CDR1 is SGDLS and CDR2 is YYNGEE. As DNA, the CDR3 is TGTGCCAGCAGTGTGAATAACCCCAATGAGCAGTTCTTC. This codes for CASSVNNPNEQFF.

This clone was found once. The chain links TRBV9 to TRBJ2-1; D uncertain. The CDR3 is 16 amino acids. Germline-derived CDR1 and CDR2 are SGDLS and YYNGEE. The ends were cut back, 0 bases at V and 0 bases at J, with 10 bases in the middle. The CDR3 is CASSVAKAYSYNEQFF. CDR3 in DNA: TGTGCCAGCAGCGTAGCCAAAGCTTACTCCTACAATGAGCAGTTCTTC.

The chain uses TRBV2 and TRBJ1-2, with 8 bases aligning to TRBD1. The CDR3 runs to 13 residues. Germline V gene data show CDR1 as SNHLY and CDR2 as FYNNEI. V lost 7 bases, J lost 3 bases, and 4 bases stayed unmatched. In nucleotides, the CDR3 is TGTGCCAGCACCCTACAGGGGGACTATGGCTACACCTTC. Protein: CASTLQGDYGYTF.

V is TRBV19 and J is TRBJ1-4, with unresolved D. Trimming cost V 4 bases and J 7 bases, with 10 bases left between them. Germline lookup yields CDR1 LNHDA and CDR2 SQIVND (reference sequence). This CDR3 region has 13 residues. The CDR3 nucleotides read TGTGCCAGTAGTAGTGCAGGCCTTGAAAAACTGTTTTTT. Its protein product is CASSSAGLEKLFF.

The rearrangement uses TRBV19 and TRBJ2-7; no firm D call. Trimming pared 3 bases from V and 6 bases from J, leaving 15 bases between. The CDR3 totals 14 residues. Germline-derived CDR1 and CDR2 are LNHDA and SQIVND (reference sequence). CDR3 protein: CASSMGSLMGEQYF. Written as DNA, the CDR3 is TGTGCCAGTAGTATGGGCAGTTTGATGGGCGAGCAGTACTTC.

This clone was picked up a small number of times. The chain is built from TRBV5-1 and TRBJ1-2, with 11 bases fitting TRBD1. From germline, CDR1 is SGHRS and CDR2 YFSETQ. The CDR3 is made up of 15 amino acids. V was clipped by 4 bases and J by 4 bases; unmatched bases: 6. CDR3 region: CASSGPGTGGYGYTF. CDR3 coding DNA: TGCGCCAGCAGCGGGCCCGGGACAGGGGGCTATGGCTACACCTTC.